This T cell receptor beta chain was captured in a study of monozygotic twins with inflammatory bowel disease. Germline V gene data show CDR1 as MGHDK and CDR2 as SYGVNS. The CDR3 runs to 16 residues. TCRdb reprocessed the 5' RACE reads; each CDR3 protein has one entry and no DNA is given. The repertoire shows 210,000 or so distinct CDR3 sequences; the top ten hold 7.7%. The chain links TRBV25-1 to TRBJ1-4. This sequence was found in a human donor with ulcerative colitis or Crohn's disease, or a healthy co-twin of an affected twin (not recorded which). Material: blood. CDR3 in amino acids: CASSAGMGGLNEKLFF.